Below, 13 T cell receptor beta chains from the same sample are listed, as sequenced in a study of Graves' ophthalmopathy and Graves' hyperthyroidism. RNA transcripts were the template, and TCR beta CDR3 regions were amplified from them. Second-round multiplex PCR followed a first-round RT-PCR using HTBI primers. TCRdb recomputed calls from the multiplex PCR reads with MiXCR, one row per CDR3 protein. This table has over a million distinct CDR3 sequences, about two fifths appearing once. The source material was peripheral blood or thyroid tissue (not recorded which). The receptors shown here come from an adult man with Graves' hyperthyroidism.

The chain carries TRBV19 and TRBJ1-4; TRBD1 matches at 8 bases. The CDR3 runs 18 residues. V lost 7 bases to trimming and J lost 7 bases; unmatched junction nucleotides: 20. The germline CDR1 and CDR2 sequences are LNHDA and SQIVND (reference sequence). This chain's CDR3 is CASIPTRQGARYGEKLFF. As DNA, the CDR3 is TGTGCCAGTATCCCCACCCGGCAGGGGGCGCGGTACGGTGAAAAACTGTTTTTT.

Concerning this clonotype: The junction differs from germline at one of its ends, possibly a read error. The chain employs TRBV9 and TRBJ2-5, with 9 nucleotides matching TRBD2. This CDR3 region has 20 residues. The germline CDR1 and CDR2 sequences are SGDLS and YYNGEE. This chain's CDR3 is CVSSFRRPGLASSHQETQYF. The CDR3 DNA reads TGTGTCAGCAGCTTTAGGAGGCCGGGACTAGCTTCATCCCACCAAGAGACCCAGTACTTC.

The chain employs TRBV7-2 and TRBJ1-5, with unresolved D. CDR1 and CDR2 (germline): SGHTA, FQGNSA. Trimming cost V 5 bases and J 6 bases, with 17 bases left between them. CDR3 length: 15 amino acids. DNA of the CDR3: TGTGCCAGCAGCCAAGAACGCACGGAAGCTCAGCCCCAGCATTTT. Amino acids: CASSQERTEAQPQHF.

This chain connects TRBV4-3 to TRBJ2-5; no definite D call. Between the trimmed V and J ends, which lost 4 bases and 5 bases, there was a span of 11 bases. CDR1 and CDR2 (germline): LGHNA, YSLEER. The CDR3 consists of 13 residues. In DNA form, the CDR3 reads TGCGCCAGCAGCCGCCAAGCTTGGGAGACCCAGTACTTC. Residues: CASSRQAWETQYF.

CDR3 region: CASSQDRGNNEKLFF. In nucleotides, the CDR3 is TGCGCCAGCAGCCAAGACCGCGGGAATAATGAAAAACTGTTTTTT. The chain combines TRBV4-3 with TRBJ1-4; D ambiguous. This CDR3 contains 15 residues. Per germline, CDR1 LGHNA and CDR2 YSLEER. V dropped 0 bases and J dropped 4 bases, with 9 bases sitting between them.

This clonotype came up many times. The rearrangement links TRBV7-2 to TRBJ2-5; D call uncertain. This CDR3 spans 14 amino acids. V was trimmed by 2 bases and J by 4 bases, leaving 11 bases between them. Germline CDR1 SGHTA, CDR2 FQGNSA. The CDR3 here is CASSLLPTLETQYF. DNA of the CDR3: TGTGCCAGCAGCTTACTCCCAACGTTAGAGACCCAGTACTTC.

Many counts were recorded for this clonotype. The genes are TRBV29-1 and TRBJ2-7; maybe TRBD1 (5 bases). The CDR3 totals 12 residues. With 4 bases removed from V and 2 bases from J, the gap between germline ends came to 9 bases. Germline values: CDR1 SQVTM, CDR2 ANQGSEA. As DNA, the CDR3 is TGCAGCGTTGTACAGGACACCTACGAGCAGTACTTC. It is translated as CSVVQDTYEQYF.

Regarding this clonotype: The junction departs from the called germline gene at one end, perhaps through a read error. V is TRBV10-3 and J is TRBJ2-7; D possibly corresponds to TRBD1 (6 bases). The CDR3 is 13 residues long. Germline lookup yields CDR1 ENHRY and CDR2 SYGVKD. The chain's CDR3 is CAISESAGVDQYF. In DNA, the CDR3 is TGCGCCATCAGTGAGTCGGCAGGGGTAGATCAGTACTTC.

The rearrangement joins TRBV5-6 to TRBJ1-6; D not resolved. The CDR3 spans 18 residues. The V gene lost 0 bases and the J gene lost 9 bases, with 22 bases spanning the gap. CDR1 and CDR2 from the germline V gene are SGHDT and YYEEEE. The CDR3 region is CASSLGYEEVHRPSPLHF. Written as DNA, the CDR3 is TGTGCCAGCAGCTTGGGCTACGAGGAGGTTCACAGACCTTCACCCCTCCACTTT.

The chain couples TRBV30 to TRBJ1-5; D perhaps matches TRBD1 (6 bases). Trimming removed 0 bases at V and 9 bases at J, with 9 bases between. This CDR3 has 12 residues. Per the germline V gene, CDR1 is GTSNPN and CDR2 is SVGIG (reference sequence). This CDR3 reads CAWSVQGRPQHF. CDR3 in DNA: TGTGCCTGGAGTGTACAGGGACGGCCCCAGCATTTT.

In this sample, this clonotype turned up many times. The chain is built from TRBV5-1 and TRBJ1-6; D not resolved. Per germline, CDR1 SGHRS and CDR2 YFSETQ. The germline V and J ends were trimmed by 5 bases and 2 bases, with 11 bases remaining between them. CDR3 size: 15 residues. The CDR3 spells CASRLSGTYNSPLHF. CDR3 bases: TGCGCCAGCAGGCTCTCCGGTACCTATAATTCACCCCTCCACTTT.

This clonotype was found many times. The rearrangement uses TRBV10-3 and TRBJ1-1; a possible D gene is TRBD1 (6 bases). Germline CDR1 is ENHRY and CDR2 is SYGVKD. The CDR3 sequence is 15 residues long. The ends were cut back, 3 bases at V and 5 bases at J, with 16 bases in the middle. The CDR3 spells CAISDYDRLGTEAFF. The CDR3 nucleotides read TGTGCCATCAGTGATTACGACAGGTTGGGAACTGAAGCTTTCTTT.

This clonotype occurred a few times. V is TRBV15 and J is TRBJ2-2; TRBD1 agrees at 10 bases. This CDR3 contains 14 residues. Per germline, CDR1 LNHNV and CDR2 YYDKDF (reference sequence). The ends lost 5 bases at V and 7 bases at J; junction bases unmatched: 4. CDR3 region: CATSGQGVGGELFF. CDR3 nucleotides: TGTGCCACCAGCGGACAGGGGGTTGGCGGGGAGCTGTTTTTT.